Described below is a single TCR beta chain sequence and its context. This specimen comes from a study of blood T cell repertoires in COVID-19. On the study more broadly: T cells, B-cell-depleted T cells, or PBMCs provided the cDNA or gDNA that served as material.

In the study's own analysis: How many nucleated cells were present was estimated from reference gene primer amplification. Here immunoSEQ multiplex PCR was the method, and the copy in TCRdb shows in-frame clones only, minus some. The DNA gave D and trimming, while V, J and clone size come from that table. The sample holds about 90,000 clones, about 86% seen once. There are 11 residues in the CDR3. Trimming shortened V by 6 bases and J by 6 bases, and 9 bases separated the two germline ends. This chain links TRBV12-3 or TRBV12-4 with TRBJ2-7, with TRBD1 as a possible D gene (5 bases). The receptor was isolated from a man aged 55 to 69 with acute or convalescent COVID-19. The sequenced sample consisted of peripheral blood. CDR3 bases: TGTGCCAGCAGCCGCCAGGGCGAGCAGTACTTC. Amino acid sequence: CASSRQGEQYF.